This TCR beta chain was documented in a study of shared clonotypes between healthy human individuals. The study's findings and limits: Non-shared clonotypes had lower generation probabilities than clonotypes shared by all four sorted-subset donors.

CD45RO negativity and positive selection for CCR7 defined naive CD8 cells, a population that excluded terminally differentiated effector memory CD45RA+ cells. This table comes from immunoSEQ multiplex PCR, and its TCRdb copy is limited to in-frame clones, with some not included. The data show roughly 2.1 million clones, about 93% seen once. This clone was seen a single time. Its target is unknown. Distinct nucleotide sequences in the sample also encode this CDR3. The length of the CDR3 is 14 residues. Germline V lookup: CDR1 MNHEY, CDR2 SMNVEV (reference sequence). V gave up 2 bases and J gave up 0 bases, with 6 bases separating them.

This rearrangement joins TRBV27 to TRBJ2-3; D gene unclear. The receptor comes from a man between 18 and 29 years old in good health. Some clones in this sample may be carry-over from other donors' samples. The sample comprised naive CD8+ T cells from PBMCs. CDR3 DNA: TGTGCCAGCAGTTTAAGGGCCAGCACAGATACGCAGTATTTT. Its translation: CASSLRASTDTQYF.